The TCR beta chain under discussion was sequenced for a study of shared clonotypes between healthy human individuals (dated by TCRdb to the early 2020s). With respect to the entire study: A couple of women and a few men aged 18 to 49 years were included in the cohort. For each donor, CD4 naive and CD4 memory were each given three plates, CD8 naive was given two plates, and CD8 memory was given one plate. Libraries were prepared and TCR repertoires were sequenced by different laboratories using diverse techniques, in order to increase sequencing depth and limit assay-specific biases. Between about 0.8 and 9.5 billion PBMCs per donor were obtained by leukapheresis. To estimate repertoire size and how much clonotypes are shared between individuals, the study performed deep sequencing of blood TCR repertoires from 4 to 6 healthy adults. Results the study describes overall, beyond this receptor: Sampling was limited to blood, and TCR repertoires in tissue likely differ from TCR repertoires in blood. Rarefaction of sorted-subset datasets indicated incomplete sequencing despite the large sequencing depth. Because the study included a small number of donors, the genetic and exposure-history diversity represented was limited. About 4.5% of naive CD4, 3.5% of naive CD8, 2% to 2.5% of memory CD4, and around 0.4% of memory CD8 clonotypes were shared across a few donors. Pairwise subsampling led to the expectation that sequencing depth would affect the degree of clonotype sharing among donors. Estimated clonotype richness was generally larger for naive than for memory subsets. Higher generation probabilities were observed for clonotypes shared by all four sorted-subset donors than for non-shared clonotypes.

Donors were healthy HIV-negative adults with no recently reported acute infections or vaccinations. All donors were Caucasian adults living in Nashville, Tennessee, USA. Magnetic negative selection was used to enrich CD4+ T cells, after which naive cells were positively selected on CD45RA and the negative fraction became the memory subset. Blood was collected by leukapheresis, and PBMCs were isolated by Ficoll-Histopaque density gradient centrifugation and then cryopreserved in liquid nitrogen vapor phase. Purity and quantity of every magnetically sorted T cell population were checked by analytical flow cytometry. Genomic DNA was isolated from each sorted fraction and quantified by UV absorbance on a Nanodrop 2000c. Using the deep immunoSEQ assay, TCR CDR3 regions were amplified from genomic DNA by multiplex PCR. Extracted genomic DNA from each cell subset was spread evenly across all wells of several immunoSEQ 96-well plates, with each plate serving as a replicate. For sorted subsets, each replicate PCR was loaded with roughly 190 ng genomic DNA, equivalent to 25,000 to 35,000 T cell genomes. Purified libraries were measured with a Qubit 3.0 fluorometer, size-checked on a Bioanalyzer 2100, and measured again with the KAPA Library Quantification kit. Every immunoSEQ 96-well plate was sequenced on a separate single-read 150-cycle Illumina NextSeq 550 flow cell. As for the original processing: Because the immunoSEQ output held only junctional sequences and lacked quality scores, the filtering could not match the filtering applied to full-length reads. To assign V/J genes and CDR3, sequences were annotated using PyIR, a Python wrapper for IgBLAST v1.9, with IMGT germline references. Reads were filtered out if the reads had weak V/J assignments (E-value above 1e-6), no CDR3, stop codons, out-of-frame junctions, or ambiguous translated residues. V3J clonotypes were defined as sequences sharing an identical inferred V gene, J gene, and CDR3 amino acid sequence. Percentage overlap between repertoires was calculated by dividing the number of shared unique clonotypes by the size of the smaller repertoire. Three approaches were used to assess repertoire richness: RTK rarefaction, the Chao1 estimator, and Recon v2.1 estimates of unobserved clonotypes. For all TCRbeta clonotypes obtained by the gDNA method from a few donors, generation probabilities were computed with OLGA. Imported from immuneACCESS, the table was reduced by TCRdb to in-frame sequences with V and J called. These copies leave out some clones; in studies compared against another copy, an unresolved V gene accounts for under half, and the cause of the remainder is not known. V and J calls plus clone size are reproduced from that table; the DNA served to infer D and trimming. In all, the sample holds 2 million to 2.5 million clones, and 95% of those were seen once. Over 0.1% of the sample is held by the ten biggest clonotypes.

In regard to this clone: What this receptor recognizes is not known. Qualities for individual bases were not recorded, and no much larger clone is one base off.

V and J are trimmed by 0 bases and 4 bases, and the gene matches miss 5 bases of the junction. For CDR1 and CDR2, the germline V gene (reference sequence) lists GTSNPN and SVGIG. The CDR3 measures 15 amino acids from cysteine to phenylalanine. Here the CDR3 DNA is all that survives: 45 bases in frame from base 1. Recombination connected TRBV30 to TRBJ2-3; 9 nucleotides in the junction match TRBD2. The sequence derives from a man between 18 and 35 years old in good health. Specimen: naive CD4+ T cells sorted from blood. The sample's cell subset or site label, decoded: CD45RA+ positively selected. The CDR3 protein: CAWSVRGGGPDTQYF. The DNA sequence is TGTGCCTGGAGTGTACGCGGGGGGGGCCCAGATACGCAGTATTTT.